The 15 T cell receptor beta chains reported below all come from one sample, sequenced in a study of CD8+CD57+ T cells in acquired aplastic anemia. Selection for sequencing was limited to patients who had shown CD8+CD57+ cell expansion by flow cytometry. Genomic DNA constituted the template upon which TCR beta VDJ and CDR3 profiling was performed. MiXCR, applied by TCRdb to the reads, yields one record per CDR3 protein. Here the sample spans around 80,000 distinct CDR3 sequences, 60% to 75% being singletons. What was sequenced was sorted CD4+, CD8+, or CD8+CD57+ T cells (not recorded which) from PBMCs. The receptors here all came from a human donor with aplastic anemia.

The CDR3 loop is CASSVLESSYNEQFF. The DNA of the CDR3 is TGTGCCAGCAGCGTACTCGAGAGCTCCTACAATGAGCAGTTCTTC. V is TRBV9 and J is TRBJ2-1, with unresolved D. The CDR3 covers 15 residues. From germline, CDR1 is SGDLS and CDR2 YYNGEE. The V and J ends lost 1 base and 0 bases respectively, with 8 bases between them. The entire variable domain, with the rest obtained from reference TRBV9 and TRBJ2-1, is as follows: DSGVTQTPKHLITATGQRVTLRCSPRSGDLSVYWYQQSLDQGLQFLIQYYNGEERAKGNILERFSAQQFPDLHSELNLSSLELGDSALYFCASSVLESSYNEQFFGPGTRLTVL.

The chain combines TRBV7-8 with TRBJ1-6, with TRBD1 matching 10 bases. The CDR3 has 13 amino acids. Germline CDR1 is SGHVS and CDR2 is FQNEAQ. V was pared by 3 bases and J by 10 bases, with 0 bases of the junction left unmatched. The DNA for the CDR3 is TGTGCCAGCAGCTTGACAGGGGGCTCACCCCTCCACTTT. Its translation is CASSLTGGSPLHF.

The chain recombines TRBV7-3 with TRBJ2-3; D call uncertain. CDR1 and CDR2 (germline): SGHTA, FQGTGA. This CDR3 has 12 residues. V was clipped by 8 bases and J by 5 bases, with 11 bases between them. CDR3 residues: CASVKVGDTQYF. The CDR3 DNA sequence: TGTGCCAGCGTCAAGGTGGGAGATACGCAGTATTTT.

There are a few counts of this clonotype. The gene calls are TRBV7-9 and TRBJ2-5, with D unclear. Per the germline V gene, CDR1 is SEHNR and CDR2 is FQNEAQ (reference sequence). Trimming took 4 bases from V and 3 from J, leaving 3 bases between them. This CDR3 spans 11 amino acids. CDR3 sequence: CASSSKETQYF. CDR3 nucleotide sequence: TGTGCCAGCAGCTCTAAAGAGACCCAGTACTTC.

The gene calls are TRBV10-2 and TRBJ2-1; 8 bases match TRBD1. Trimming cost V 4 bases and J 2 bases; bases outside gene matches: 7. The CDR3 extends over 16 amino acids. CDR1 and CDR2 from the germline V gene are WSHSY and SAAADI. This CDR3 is CASSAQGQGPYNEQFF. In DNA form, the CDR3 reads TGCGCCAGCAGTGCTCAAGGACAGGGCCCCTACAATGAGCAGTTCTTC.

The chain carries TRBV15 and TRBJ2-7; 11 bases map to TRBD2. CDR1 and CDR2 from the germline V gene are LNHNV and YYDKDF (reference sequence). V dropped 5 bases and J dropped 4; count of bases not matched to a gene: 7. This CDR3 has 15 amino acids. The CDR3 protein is CATSLSGRAGYEQYF. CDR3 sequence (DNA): TGTGCCACCAGCCTTAGCGGGAGGGCCGGATACGAGCAGTACTTC. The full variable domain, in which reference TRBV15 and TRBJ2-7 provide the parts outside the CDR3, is DAMVIQNPRYQVTQFGKPVTLSCSQTLNHNVMYWYQQKSSQAPKLLFHYYDKDFNNEADTPDNFQSRRPNTSFCFLDIRSPGLGDTAMYLCATSLSGRAGYEQYFGPGTRLTVT.

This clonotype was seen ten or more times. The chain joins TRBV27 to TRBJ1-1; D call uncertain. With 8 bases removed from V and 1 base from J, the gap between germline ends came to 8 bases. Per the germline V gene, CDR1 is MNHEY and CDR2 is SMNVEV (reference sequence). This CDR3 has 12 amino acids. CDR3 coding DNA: TGTGCCAGCCAAAAGGGGAACACTGAAGCTTTCTTT. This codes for CASQKGNTEAFF.

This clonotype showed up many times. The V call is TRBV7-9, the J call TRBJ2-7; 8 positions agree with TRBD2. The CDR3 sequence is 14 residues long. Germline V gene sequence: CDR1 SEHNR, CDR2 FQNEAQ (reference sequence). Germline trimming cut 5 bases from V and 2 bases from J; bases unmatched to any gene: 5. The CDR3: CASSQLAETYEQYF. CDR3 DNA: TGTGCCAGCAGCCAACTAGCGGAGACCTACGAGCAGTACTTC.

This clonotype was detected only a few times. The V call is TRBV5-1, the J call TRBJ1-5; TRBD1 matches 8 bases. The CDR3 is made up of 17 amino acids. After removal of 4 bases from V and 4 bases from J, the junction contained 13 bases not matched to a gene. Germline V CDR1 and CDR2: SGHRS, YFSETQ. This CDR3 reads CASSKGQGEHRNQPQHF. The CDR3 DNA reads TGCGCCAGCAGCAAAGGACAGGGTGAACATCGAAATCAGCCCCAGCATTTT. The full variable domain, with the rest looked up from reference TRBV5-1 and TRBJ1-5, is KAGVTQTPRYLIKTRGQQVTLSCSPISGHRSVSWYQQTPGQGLQFLFEYFSETQRNKGNFPGRFSGRQFSNSRSEMNVSTLELGDSALYLCASSKGQGEHRNQPQHFGDGTRLSIL.

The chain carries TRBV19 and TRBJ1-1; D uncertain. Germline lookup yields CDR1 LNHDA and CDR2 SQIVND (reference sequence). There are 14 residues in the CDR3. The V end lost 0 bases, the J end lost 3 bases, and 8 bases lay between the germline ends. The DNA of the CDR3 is TGTGCCAGTAGTATAGATCGGACGGACACTGAAGCTTTCTTT. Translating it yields CASSIDRTDTEAFF.

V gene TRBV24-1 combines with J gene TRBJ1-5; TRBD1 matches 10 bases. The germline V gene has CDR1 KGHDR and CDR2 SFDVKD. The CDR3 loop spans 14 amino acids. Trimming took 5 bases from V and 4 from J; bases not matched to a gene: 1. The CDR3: CATSGGQGNQPQHF. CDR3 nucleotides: TGTGCCACCAGTGGGGGACAGGGGAATCAGCCCCAGCATTTT.

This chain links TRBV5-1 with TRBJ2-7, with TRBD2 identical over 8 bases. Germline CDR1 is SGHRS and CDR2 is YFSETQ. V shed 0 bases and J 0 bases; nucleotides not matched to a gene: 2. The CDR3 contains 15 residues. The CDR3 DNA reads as TGCGCCAGCAGCTTGGGCGGGAGGTCCTCCTACGAGCAGTACTTC. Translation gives CASSLGGRSSYEQYF.

In DNA, the CDR3 is TGCAGCGTTGAGGGGGGGGACTATGGCTACACCTTC. Its protein is CSVEGGDYGYTF. The V and J genes are TRBV29-1 and TRBJ1-2; possibly TRBD1 for D (5 bases). This CDR3 is 12 amino acids long. Trimming took off 3 bases at V and 3 bases at J, with 8 bases between the two ends. Germline V lookup: CDR1 SQVTM, CDR2 ANQGSEA.

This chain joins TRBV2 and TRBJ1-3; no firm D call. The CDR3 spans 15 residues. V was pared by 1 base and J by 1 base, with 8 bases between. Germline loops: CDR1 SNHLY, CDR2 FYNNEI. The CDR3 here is CASSEEEFSGNTIYF. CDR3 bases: TGTGCCAGCAGTGAAGAGGAATTTTCTGGAAACACCATATATTTT. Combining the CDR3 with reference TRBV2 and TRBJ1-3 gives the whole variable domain EPEVTQTPSHQVTQMGQEVILRCVPISNHLYFYWYRQILGQKVEFLVSFYNNEISEKSEIFDDQFSVERPDGSNFTLKIRSTKLEDSAMYFCASSEEEFSGNTIYFGEGSWLTVV.

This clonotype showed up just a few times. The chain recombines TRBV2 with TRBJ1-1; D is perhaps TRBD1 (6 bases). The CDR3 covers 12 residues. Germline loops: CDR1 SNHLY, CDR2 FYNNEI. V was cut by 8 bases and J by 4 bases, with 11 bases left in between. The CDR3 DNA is TGTGCCAGCGGCAGGGGTACCACTGAAGCTTTCTTT. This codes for CASGRGTTEAFF.